Below are 12 T cell receptor beta chains sequenced from a single sample in a study of T-cell memory formation after mild COVID-19. MiXCR was run by TCRdb on the 5' RACE reads, yielding one entry per CDR3 protein. In the table there are about 440,000 distinct CDR3 sequences, roughly 20% of which are singletons. The specimen was PBMCs or a T cell subset sorted from them (not recorded which). The receptors shown here come from an adult woman who had mild COVID-19 (a few samples of this study predate the infection). Cell type and time point are not known.

The chain employs TRBV10-3 and TRBJ2-3, with D possibly TRBD2 on 6 matching bases. CDR1 and CDR2 (germline): ENHRY, SYGVKD. This CDR3 has 15 amino acids. V was trimmed by 1 base and J by 0 bases, leaving 8 bases between them. CDR3: CAISEWGTSTDTQYF. The CDR3 coding sequence is TGTGCCATCAGTGAGTGGGGGACTAGCACAGATACGCAGTATTTT.

This chain uses TRBV28 with TRBJ2-5; D tentatively reads TRBD1 or TRBD2 (6 bases each). Trimming cost V 5 bases and J 5 bases, with 18 bases left between them. This CDR3 contains 15 residues. The germline V gene encodes CDR1 MDHEN and CDR2 SYDVKM. CDR3 in DNA: TGTGCCAGCAGTCGTACGGGACTCACAGGGGAGACCCAGTACTTC. This encodes CASSRTGLTGETQYF.

The V and J genes are TRBV2 and TRBJ2-5; D might be TRBD1 (5 bases). Trimming cost V 5 bases and J 1 base, with 14 bases left between them. Germline assignment: CDR1 SNHLY and CDR2 FYNNEI. The CDR3 contains 15 residues. The CDR3 bases are TGTGCCAGCAGTCAGAACTACCAGGGCCAAGAGACCCAGTACTTC. It is translated as CASSQNYQGQETQYF.

The rearrangement joins TRBV25-1 to TRBJ1-1; 11 positions match TRBD1. Unmatched junction bases numbered 6, after V lost 5 bases and J lost 4 bases. Germline loops: CDR1 MGHDK, CDR2 SYGVNS. The CDR3 is made up of 15 amino acids. The CDR3 DNA reads as TGTGCCAGCAGTCACAGGGGGACAGGGGGCACTGAAGCTTTCTTT. This gives the protein CASSHRGTGGTEAFF.

Worth noting for this clonotype: This could be a read error, since a much larger clone is one nucleotide away. This chain joins TRBV20-1 and TRBJ1-5; tentatively, D is TRBD1 (5 bases). Germline loops: CDR1 DFQATT, CDR2 SNEGSKA (reference sequence). This CDR3 is built from 12 residues. Trimming took 5 bases from V and 4 from J, leaving 9 bases between them. The CDR3 DNA follows: TGCAGTGCTGGGGGACCAAATCAGCCCCAGCATTTT. Its protein product is CSAGGPNQPQHF.

This chain uses TRBV19 with TRBJ1-1; D is undetermined. This CDR3 has 12 amino acids. CDR1 LNHDA and CDR2 SQIVND come from the germline V gene (reference sequence). Trimming stripped 7 bases from V and 4 bases from J, with 10 bases between. CDR3 sequence (DNA): TGTGCCAGTAACCTGGGAGGCACTGAAGCTTTCTTT. Amino acid sequence: CASNLGGTEAFF.

V usage is TRBV18 and J usage is TRBJ2-3; no clear D gene. Deletions cut 0 bases from V and 2 bases from J, with 12 bases between. The CDR3 consists of 16 residues. Germline CDR1 KGHSH, CDR2 LQKENI. DNA for the CDR3: TGTGCCAGCTCACCACCTCGACGCTCGCTCACAGATACGCAGTATTTT. Its protein product is CASSPPRRSLTDTQYF.

This chain uses TRBV5-1 with TRBJ2-5; D is undetermined. This CDR3 is built from 15 residues. Trimming removed 1 base at V and 5 bases at J, with 15 bases between. CDR1 is SGHRS and CDR2 is YFSETQ in the germline V gene. Written as DNA, the CDR3 is TGCGCCAGCAGCTTGAATGGGCAGCGTCAGGAGACCCAGTACTTC. The encoded protein is CASSLNGQRQETQYF.

The chain has TRBV20-1 and TRBJ1-3; D remains ambiguous. Trimming shortened V by 0 bases and J by 0 bases, and 15 bases separated the two germline ends. The CDR3 totals 17 residues. CDR1 is DFQATT and CDR2 is SNEGSKA in the germline V gene (reference sequence). The CDR3 coding sequence is TGCAGTGCTAGAGATCCGGGATCCACCACCTCTGGAAACACCATATATTTT. It translates to CSARDPGSTTSGNTIYF.

This clonotype was observed a handful of times. This chain links TRBV4-1 with TRBJ1-1; tentatively, D is TRBD1 (6 bases). V was shortened by 1 base and J by 0 bases, with 15 bases between the two germline ends. Germline lookup yields CDR1 MGHRA and CDR2 YSYEKL. The CDR3 is made up of 17 amino acids. The CDR3 here is CASSQAPGVLLNTEAFF. In nucleotides, the CDR3 is TGCGCCAGCAGCCAAGCCCCAGGGGTCTTGCTGAACACTGAAGCTTTCTTT.

The chain has TRBV3-1 and TRBJ1-2, with D unresolved. The germline V gene encodes CDR1 LGHDT and CDR2 YNNKEL (reference sequence). Trimming cost V 3 bases and J 2 bases, with 10 bases left between them. The CDR3 is 14 residues long. This CDR3 is CASSQLSANYGYTF. CDR3 DNA sequence: TGTGCCAGCAGCCAGCTCAGCGCGAACTATGGCTACACCTTC. Full variable domain (outside the CDR3, taken from reference TRBV3-1 and TRBJ1-2): DTAVSQTPKYLVTQMGNDKSIKCEQNLGHDTMYWYKQDSKKFLKIMFSYNNKELIINETVPNRFSPKSPDKAHLNLHINSLELGDSAVYFCASSQLSANYGYTFGSGTRLTVV.

The CDR3 sequence is CASRNNSPLHF. CDR3 nucleotides: TGTGCCAGCAGGAATAATTCACCCCTCCACTTT. V is TRBV27 and J is TRBJ1-6; D not certain. CDR1 is MNHEY, CDR2 SMNVEV, per germline (reference sequence). The germline V and J ends were trimmed by 6 bases and 5 bases, with 2 bases remaining between them. CDR3 length equals 11 residues.